Listed below are T cell receptor beta chains from one sample, sequenced in a study of cytomegalovirus exposure and HLA in healthy donors. Assay used: immunoSEQ multiplex PCR; TCRdb lists only in-frame clones, some missing. This sample has around 70,000 clones, with 85% to 95% found just once. Sequenced input: PBMCs. All receptors come from a woman in her late teens or twenties in good health and CMV-seropositive. Each CDR3 is given without its conserved first and last residue. The order of the fields is clone size, J gene, V gene, CDR3 protein. Clone size is shown for a subset of rows, as once, few, many or a class of expanded clone.

NA TRBJ1-5 TRBV2 ASSEGQGSQPQH
NA TRBJ1-1 TRBV7-9 ASSLQGGTEAF
NA TRBJ2-1 TRBV30 AWRTSGSYEQF
NA TRBJ2-3 TRBV27 ASRLAVPDTQY
NA TRBJ1-1 TRBV7-2 ASSSGESLGGTEAF
NA TRBJ1-2 TRBV6-1 ASSDRTGLSTHYGYT
NA TRBJ1-2 TRBV2 ASSAVGTGDGYT
NA TRBJ1-1 TRBV18 ASSGHRNTEAF
once TRBJ2-3 TRBV13 ASSLAITRSREEVDTQY
NA TRBJ2-7 TRBV27 ASSITGTGAREQY
NA TRBJ1-2 TRBV29-1 SDTQGARGYT
NA TRBJ1-5 TRBV19 ASSRQVGQPQH
NA TRBJ2-3 TRBV2 ASSEFETDTITDTQY
NA TRBJ1-2 TRBV29-1 SVPRTGAGGYT
NA TRBJ2-2 TRBV6-4 ASSDSPGDTGELF
NA TRBJ2-1 TRBV30 AWSVPASGYNEQF
NA TRBJ2-5 TRBV6-1 ASSGPGGQETQY
NA TRBJ1-2 TRBV5-4 ASSPKDSSNYGYT
NA TRBJ2-7 TRBV2 ASSERSWASGSYEQY
NA TRBJ2-2 TRBV7-7 ASSPTSAVVGELF
NA TRBJ2-1 TRBV27 ASSVSSGDAYNEQF
NA TRBJ1-2 TRBV9 ASSDTGTGYGYT
NA TRBJ2-1 TRBV21-1 ASSKDGTGADEQF
NA TRBJ1-4 TRBV6-5 ASSTGGWNEKLF
NA TRBJ2-7 TRBV7-3 ASSFGGGSSYEQY
NA TRBJ2-5 TRBV4-1 ASSRVGGYQETQY
NA TRBJ1-5 TRBV4-3 ASSPRDTYSNQPQH
NA TRBJ2-2 TRBV7-2 ASSPTTGNTGELF
NA TRBJ2-2 TRBV7-8 ASSPGTGGVTGELF
NA TRBJ2-1 TRBV27 ASSLNSGGAPYNEQF
NA TRBJ2-3 TRBV6-6 ASSIADRSQY
NA TRBJ2-7 TRBV10-1 ASSNEPYEQY
NA TRBJ1-1 TRBV27 ASRVTGRGGSTEAF
NA TRBJ1-5 TRBV6-5 ASSYRGPGQPQH
NA TRBJ1-6 TRBV7-2 ASSLNPGQGHSPLH
NA TRBJ1-6 TRBV6-6 ASSYTGTASPLH
NA TRBJ1-4 TRBV5-1 ASSLGQGGNEKLF